This TCR beta chain was documented in a study of T cell repertoires in cytomegalovirus infection. Across the whole study: Both recently identified HLA-C-restricted and well-studied HLA-B-restricted CMV epitopes were used in the study.

This clonotype has only a few counts. Its antigen is unidentified. From the reads, TCRdb called clonotypes with MiXCR, one entry per CDR3 protein. The data contain some 940,000 distinct CDR3 sequences, 30% to 40% of them singletons. The receptor was derived from a human donor in good health (CMV status not recorded). Some clones in this sample may be carry-over from other donors' samples. The source was cultured CD8+ T cells from PBMCs, collected from culture after CMV antigen stimulation.

The CDR3 loop reads CATSDPWTGEAGELFF. In nucleotides, the CDR3 is TGTGCCACCAGTGACCCTTGGACAGGGGAAGCCGGGGAGCTGTTTTTT. This chain links TRBV24-1 with TRBJ2-2, with 9 positions matching TRBD1. CDR3 length: 16 amino acids. Trimming cost V 4 bases and J 6 bases; bases outside gene matches: 8. Germline CDR1 KGHDR, CDR2 SFDVKD.